This T cell receptor (beta chain) appears in the sequencing data of a study of blood T cell repertoires in COVID-19. Study background: Spain, Italy and the United States supplied samples that represented acute and convalescent COVID-19. PBMCs, B-cell-depleted T cells, or T cells were the source of the cDNA or gDNA that made up the material.

Clones were sequenced by immunoSEQ multiplex PCR, and TCRdb holds only the in-frame ones, with some missing. The sample lists under 250,000 clones, about 91% occurring once. Seattle's enrolled individuals joined amid active infection and were then monitored longitudinally. CDR3 length: 13 residues. Germline assignment: CDR1 LGHDT and CDR2 YNNKEL (reference sequence). The V end was cut by 1 base, the J end by 8 bases, with 9 bases between. What was sequenced was peripheral blood. The source is a woman in her 30s with COVID-19, enrolled during active disease. V usage is TRBV3-1 (or the pseudogene TRBV3-2) and J usage is TRBJ1-3, with D possibly TRBD1 on 5 matching bases. CDR3 protein: CASSQAGEDTIYF. The CDR3 coding sequence is TGTGCCAGCAGCCAAGCGGGGGAAGACACCATATATTTT.